The 20 T cell receptor beta chains below all came from one sample that was sequenced in a study of CD8 T cells in ankylosing spondylitis (dated 2017 in TCRdb). Libraries were constructed by 5' RACE. Sequencing relied on an Illumina HiSeq 2500. Using fastp trimming at Q25 and MiXCR clonotype assembly, TCRdb reanalyzed the public sequencing data and kept in-frame beta chains. Every CDR3 protein is listed once, alongside the most common genes and DNA of its rows. The sample table records a few hundred thousand distinct CDR3 sequences; around 19% of these occur just once. Less than 9% of the sample comes from the top ten. Sequenced: blood, either unsorted or a sorted T cell fraction (not recorded which). These receptors came from a male donor with ankylosing spondylitis or in good health (not recorded which).

This clonotype has a handful of counts. This chain joins TRBV15 and TRBJ1-2, with TRBD1 matching 12 bases. With 0 bases clipped from V and 4 bases from J, the junction kept 12 bases outside the gene matches. CDR1 LNHNV and CDR2 YYDKDF come from the germline V gene (reference sequence). The CDR3 has 19 residues. This CDR3 reads CATSRDGPGTGGATYGYTF. The CDR3 region has the DNA TGTGCCACCAGCAGAGACGGTCCCGGGACAGGGGGCGCGACCTATGGCTACACCTTC.

This clonotype turned up a few times. The CDR3 bases are TGTGCCAGCAACCGACGGAATCCGAACACTGAAGCTTTCTTT. It yields the protein CASNRRNPNTEAFF. The chain recombines TRBV6-1 with TRBJ1-1; D unclear. Trimming took 7 bases from V and 1 from J, leaving 13 bases between them. Germline CDR1 and CDR2: MNHNS and SASEGT. The CDR3 length is 14 residues.

This clonotype was seen only a few times. This chain uses TRBV21-1 with TRBJ1-1; the table assigns TRBD1, which was not confirmed against the DNA. TRBV21-1 is deemed a pseudogene. The CDR3 length is 18 residues. Here the CDR3 DNA reads TGTGCCAGCAGCAAAAAAGCCCCGGGACAGGTAATGAACACTGAAGCTTTCTTT. It yields the protein CASSKKAPGQVMNTEAFF.

A word on this clonotype: A junction end diverges from the germline sequence, so it may reflect a read error. This chain uses TRBV6-2 or TRBV6-3 with TRBJ2-5; D unclear. CDR1 and CDR2 (germline): MNHEY, SVGEGT. The CDR3 is 13 residues long. CDR3 nucleotides: TGTGCTAGCACGGCAGTCCTCCAAGAGACCCAGTACTTC. Translation gives CASTAVLQETQYF.

The rearrangement links TRBV5-1 to TRBJ2-4; 11 nucleotides agree with TRBD1. The J segment lost 8 bases and the V segment lost 1 base, leaving 11 bases of the junction unmatched. CDR3 length: 17 amino acids. Germline V CDR1 and CDR2: SGHRS, YFSETQ. The DNA of the CDR3 is TGCGCCAGCAGCTTGTCCCCCGGACAGGGGGCGAGGGACATTCAGTACTTC. Protein sequence: CASSLSPGQGARDIQYF.

The chain is built from TRBV12-3 or TRBV12-4 and TRBJ2-1, with 7 positions matching TRBD1. CDR3 length: 15 amino acids. V lost 0 bases and J lost 3; bases outside the gene matches: 2. Here the CDR3 reads CASSLAGGLYNEQFF. In DNA form, the CDR3 reads TGTGCCAGCAGTTTAGCAGGGGGCCTCTACAATGAGCAGTTCTTC.

This clonotype was seen a few times. The chain couples TRBV9 to TRBJ2-3; tentative D call: TRBD2 (6 bases). Between the trimmed V and J ends, which lost 0 bases and 5 bases, there was a span of 10 bases. The length of the CDR3 is 14 residues. Germline values: CDR1 SGDLS, CDR2 YYNGEE. This CDR3 reads CASSVGQGGDTQYF. Here the CDR3 DNA reads TGTGCCAGCAGCGTAGGGCAGGGAGGAGATACGCAGTATTTT.

The gene calls are TRBV4-1 and TRBJ2-1, with a possible D match to TRBD1 (6 bases). The CDR3 totals 17 residues. Germline-derived CDR1 and CDR2 are MGHRA and YSYEKL. V lost 0 bases to trimming and J lost 4 bases, with 16 bases between them. CDR3 bases: TGCGCCAGCAGCCAAGAACCCACAGGGTCGGGGTACAATGAGCAGTTCTTC. Amino acids: CASSQEPTGSGYNEQFF.

This clonotype was counted ten times or more. The rearrangement joins TRBV11-2 to TRBJ1-5, with D perhaps matching TRBD1 (6 bases). The CDR3 runs 15 residues. The V gene lost 2 bases and the J gene lost 1 base, with 9 bases spanning the gap. CDR1 SGHAT and CDR2 FQNNGV come from the germline V gene. The CDR3 spells CASSLTQGSNQPQHF. The CDR3 DNA reads TGTGCCAGCAGCTTAACCCAGGGGAGCAATCAGCCCCAGCATTTT.

In this sample, this clonotype turned up a few times. The V and J genes are TRBV6-5 and TRBJ2-7; D call uncertain. This CDR3 spans 14 amino acids. Trimming left V 2 bases short and J 6 bases short, with 14 bases between. Per the germline V gene, CDR1 is MNHEY and CDR2 is SVGAGI. In DNA form, the CDR3 reads TGTGCCAGCAGTTACCGGCCTAGGCATCCCGAGCAGTACGTC. Translated: CASSYRPRHPEQYV.

This chain joins TRBV20-1 and TRBJ1-5; no firm D call. CDR1 DFQATT and CDR2 SNEGSKA come from the germline V gene (reference sequence). The CDR3 spans 13 residues. V gave up 3 bases and J gave up 7 bases, with 13 bases separating them. CDR3 DNA: TGCAGTGCTAGTGGGCCGCCGCTCCAGCCCCAGCATTTT. Residues: CSASGPPLQPQHF.

The gene calls are TRBV28 and TRBJ2-3; D tentatively reads TRBD1 or TRBD2 (7 bases each). V was pared by 7 bases and J by 1 base, with 18 bases between. In germline, CDR1 is MDHEN, CDR2 SYDVKM. This CDR3 is 16 amino acids long. CDR3 in DNA: TGTGCCAGCAATCATCGGGCAGGGGGGGGCACAGATACGCAGTATTTT. This codes for CASNHRAGGGTDTQYF.

This clonotype was seen more than once but under ten times. This chain links TRBV7-2 with TRBJ1-1, with D possibly TRBD1 on 5 matching bases. This CDR3 region has 14 residues. Germline values: CDR1 SGHTA, CDR2 FQGNSA. The V end was cut by 4 bases, the J end by 3 bases, with 12 bases between. The CDR3 region has the DNA TGTGCCAGCAGCTCGACCTCGGGGGACACTGAAGCTTTCTTT. The encoded protein is CASSSTSGDTEAFF.

Ten or more counts support this clonotype. The rearrangement joins TRBV28 to TRBJ2-1, with a weak D call TRBD1 (6 bases). Germline CDR1 reads MDHEN; CDR2 reads SYDVKM. V lost 3 bases and J lost 7, with 16 bases in between. This CDR3 has 15 amino acids. The CDR3 bases are TGTGCCAGCAGTTTTGGTCTACAGGGCTATAATGAGCAGTTCTTC. It translates to CASSFGLQGYNEQFF.

The chain joins TRBV2 to TRBJ1-4; D unresolved. V lost 5 bases and J 4 bases, leaving 14 bases between the germline ends. The germline V gene has CDR1 SNHLY and CDR2 FYNNEI. The CDR3 spans 15 residues. CDR3 in DNA: TGTGCCAGCAGTAGAAGACGGGCTATTAATGAAAAACTGTTTTTT. Translating gives CASSRRRAINEKLFF.

The DNA for the CDR3 is TGTGCCAGCAGCTTTCTGACAGCTGAAGCTTTCTTT. The encoded protein is CASSFLTAEAFF. This chain uses TRBV3-1 with TRBJ1-1; the D gene is possibly TRBD1 (5 bases). The CDR3 contains 12 residues. Germline CDR1 reads LGHDT; CDR2 reads YNNKEL (reference sequence). The ends were cut back, 5 bases at V and 6 bases at J, with 10 bases in the middle.

J is TRBJ1-5 and V is TRBV28; 9 bases are a match to TRBD1. CDR3 length: 16 amino acids. V was clipped by 1 base and J by 5 bases; unmatched bases: 6. Germline assignment: CDR1 MDHEN and CDR2 SYDVKM. The CDR3 spells CASSLYLGTGYQPQHF. The DNA for the CDR3 is TGTGCCAGCAGTTTATATTTGGGGACAGGGTATCAGCCCCAGCATTTT.

At least ten counts were recorded for this clonotype. The chain employs TRBV29-1 and TRBJ1-5; 7 bases align to TRBD1. V shed 8 bases, J shed 4 bases, and the junction held 8 bases outside the gene matches. This CDR3 is 13 amino acids long. Per germline, CDR1 SQVTM and CDR2 ANQGSEA. CDR3 loop: CSFNRGPNQPQHF. The CDR3 DNA is TGCAGCTTTAACAGGGGTCCGAATCAGCCCCAGCATTTT.

Many counts were recorded for this clonotype. The CDR3 sequence: CEMGPDNANQPQHF. CDR3 nucleotide sequence: TGTGAAATGGGACCCGATAATGCCAATCAGCCCCAGCATTTT. This chain links TRBV25-1 with TRBJ1-5; D may be TRBD1 (5 bases). The length of the CDR3 is 14 residues. Germline V gene sequence: CDR1 MGHDK, CDR2 SYGVNS. Using reference TRBV25-1 and TRBJ1-5 for the parts outside the CDR3, the full variable domain is EADIYQTPRYLVIGTGKKITLECSQTMGHDKMYWYQQDPGMELHLIHYSYGVNSTEKGDLSSESTVSRIRTEHFPLTLESARPSHTSQYLCEMGPDNANQPQHFGDGTRLSIL.

This clonotype has a handful of counts. V usage is TRBV19 and J usage is TRBJ2-2, with D possibly being TRBD2 (6 bases). CDR3 length: 14 residues. The ends were cut back, 7 bases at V and 10 bases at J, with 19 bases in the middle. Germline CDR1 LNHDA, CDR2 SQIVND (reference sequence). CDR3 DNA sequence: TGTGCCAGTACCGACGGGCGGGGTCGGGAGGAGCTGTTTTTT. Translated: CASTDGRGREELFF.